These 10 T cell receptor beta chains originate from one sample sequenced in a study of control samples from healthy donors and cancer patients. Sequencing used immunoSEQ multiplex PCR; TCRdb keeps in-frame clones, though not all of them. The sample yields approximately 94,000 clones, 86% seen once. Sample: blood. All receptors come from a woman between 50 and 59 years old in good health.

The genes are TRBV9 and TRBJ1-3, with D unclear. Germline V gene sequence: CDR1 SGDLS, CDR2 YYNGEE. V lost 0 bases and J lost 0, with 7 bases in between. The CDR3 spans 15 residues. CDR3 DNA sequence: TGTGCCAGCAGCGTAGATTGGAGCTCTGGAAACACCATATATTTT. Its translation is CASSVDWSSGNTIYF.

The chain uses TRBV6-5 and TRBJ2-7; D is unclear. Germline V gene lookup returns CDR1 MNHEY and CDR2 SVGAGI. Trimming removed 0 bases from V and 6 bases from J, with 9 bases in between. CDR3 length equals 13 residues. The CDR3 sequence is CASSYSSLSEQYF. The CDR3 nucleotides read TGTGCCAGCAGTTACTCGTCGCTATCCGAGCAGTACTTC.

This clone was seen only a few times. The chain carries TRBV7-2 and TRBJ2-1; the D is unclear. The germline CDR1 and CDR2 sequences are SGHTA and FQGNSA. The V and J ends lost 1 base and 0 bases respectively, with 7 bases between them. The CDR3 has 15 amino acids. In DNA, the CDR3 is TGTGCCAGCAGCTTAGTACATAGCTCCTACAATGAGCAGTTCTTC. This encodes CASSLVHSSYNEQFF.

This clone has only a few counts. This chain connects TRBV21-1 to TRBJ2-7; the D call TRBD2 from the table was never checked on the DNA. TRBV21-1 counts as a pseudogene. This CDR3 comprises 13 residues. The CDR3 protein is CASLGGRKYEQYF. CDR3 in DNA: TGTGCCAGCCTTGGGGGGAGGAAGTACGAGCAGTACTTC.

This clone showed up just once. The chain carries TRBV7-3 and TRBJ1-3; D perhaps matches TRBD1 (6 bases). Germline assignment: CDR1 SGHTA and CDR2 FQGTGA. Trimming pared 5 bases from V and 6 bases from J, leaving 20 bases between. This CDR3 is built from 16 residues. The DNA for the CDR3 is TGTGCCAGCAGCCCAGGCCCGTGGGGGCGGAAAAACACCATATATTTT. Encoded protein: CASSPGPWGRKNTIYF.

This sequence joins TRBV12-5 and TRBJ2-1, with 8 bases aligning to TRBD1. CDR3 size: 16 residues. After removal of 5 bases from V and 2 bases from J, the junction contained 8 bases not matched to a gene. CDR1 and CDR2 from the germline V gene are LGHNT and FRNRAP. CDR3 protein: CASGAHRGSTYNEQFF. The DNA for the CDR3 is TGTGCTAGTGGTGCCCACAGGGGGTCGACCTACAATGAGCAGTTCTTC.

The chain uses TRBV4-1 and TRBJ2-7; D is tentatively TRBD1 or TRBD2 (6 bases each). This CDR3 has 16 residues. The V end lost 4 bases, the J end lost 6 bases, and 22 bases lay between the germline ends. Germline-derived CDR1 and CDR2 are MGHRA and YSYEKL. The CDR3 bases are TGCGCCAGCAGCCGCCAAAGGGGGGACCCGGGCTCCGAGCAGTACTTC. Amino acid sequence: CASSRQRGDPGSEQYF.

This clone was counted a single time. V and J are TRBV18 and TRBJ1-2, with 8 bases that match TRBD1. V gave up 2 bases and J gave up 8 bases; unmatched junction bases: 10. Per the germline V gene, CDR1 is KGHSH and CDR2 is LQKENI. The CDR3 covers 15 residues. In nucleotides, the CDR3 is TGTGCCAGCTCACCAGTGGACAGGGCCTCCGGGGGCTACACCTTC. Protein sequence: CASSPVDRASGGYTF.

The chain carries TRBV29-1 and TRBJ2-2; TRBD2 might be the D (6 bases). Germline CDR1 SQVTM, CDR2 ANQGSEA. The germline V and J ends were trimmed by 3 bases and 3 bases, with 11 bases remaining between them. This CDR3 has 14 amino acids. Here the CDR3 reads CSVERREHTGELFF. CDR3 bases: TGCAGCGTTGAGAGGCGGGAACACACCGGGGAGCTGTTTTTT.

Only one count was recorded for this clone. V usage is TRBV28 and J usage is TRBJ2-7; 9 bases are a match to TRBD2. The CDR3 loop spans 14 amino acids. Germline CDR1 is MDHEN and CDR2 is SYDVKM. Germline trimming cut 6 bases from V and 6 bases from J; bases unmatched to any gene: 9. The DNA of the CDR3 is TGTGCCAGCAGCCGGGCTAGCGGGGCTACCGAGCAGTACTTC. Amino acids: CASSRASGATEQYF. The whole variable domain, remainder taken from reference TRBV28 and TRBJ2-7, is DVKVTQSSRYLVKRTGEKVFLECVQDMDHENMFWYRQDPGLGLRLIYFSYDVKMKEKGDIPEGYSVSREKKERFSLILESASTNQTSMYLCASSRASGATEQYFGPGTRLTVT.